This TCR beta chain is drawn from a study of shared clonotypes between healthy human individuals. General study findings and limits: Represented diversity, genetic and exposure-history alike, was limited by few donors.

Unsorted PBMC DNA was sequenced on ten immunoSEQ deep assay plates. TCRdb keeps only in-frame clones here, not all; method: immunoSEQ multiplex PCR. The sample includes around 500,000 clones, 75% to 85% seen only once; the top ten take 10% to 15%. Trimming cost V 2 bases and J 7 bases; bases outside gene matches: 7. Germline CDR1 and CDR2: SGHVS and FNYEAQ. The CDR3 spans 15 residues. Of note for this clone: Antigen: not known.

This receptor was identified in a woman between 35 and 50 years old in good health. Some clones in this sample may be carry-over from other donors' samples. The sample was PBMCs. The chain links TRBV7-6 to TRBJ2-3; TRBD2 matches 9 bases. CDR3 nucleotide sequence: TGTGCCAGCAGCTTAAGGGGCGGGAGGGGAAATACGCAGTATTTT. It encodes CASSLRGGRGNTQYF.